This T cell receptor beta chain was sequenced during a study of T-cell reconstitution after alpha-beta-depleted transplantation in children. Unique molecular identifiers were incorporated when the TCRbeta library was constructed. TCRdb redid the calling of the PCR reads with MiXCR, one entry per CDR3 protein. The data hold some 520,000 distinct CDR3 sequences, with 32% observed a single time. CDR1 is SGDLS, CDR2 YYNGEE, per germline. V shed 5 bases and J 4 bases; nucleotides not matched to a gene: 12. The CDR3 runs 15 residues. This clonotype was obtained from a human donor who donated a stem cell graft to a child with aplastic anemia. Sequencing was performed on PBMCs from the stem cell graft donor, taken from the stem cell graft. The V call is TRBV9, the J call TRBJ2-7, with 7 bases that match TRBD1. This chain's CDR3 is CASSETQGPLYEQYF. CDR3 sequence (DNA): TGTGCCAGCAGTGAAACACAGGGGCCCCTTTACGAGCAGTACTTC.